The entry below gives a single TCR beta chain sequence along with its context. Then a second PCR, running about 7 to 11 cycles, was carried out with a sample-barcoded 5' primer and a J-beta primer mix. The template-switch adaptor was a 5' adaptor with 12 random nucleotides. It tagged each cDNA molecule. Using its own MiXCR run on the 5' RACE reads, TCRdb lists one record per CDR3 protein. This table has about 640,000 distinct CDR3 sequences, approximately 30% appearing once. Germline loops: CDR1 SNHLY, CDR2 FYNNEI. The CDR3 totals 15 residues. Trimming pared 4 bases from V and 7 bases from J, leaving 20 bases between. The data originate from a study of blood T cells in healthy people across ages. On the study more broadly: T cells yielded about one barcoded beta molecule per two cells through template switching.

Those donating, healthy Caucasian individuals from Russia, were aged about 6 to 90. The sample taken for sequencing was blood. The chain links TRBV2 to TRBJ2-7; D uncertain. The receptor's source is an elderly woman in good health. The CDR3 loop reads CASSATRTGLGEQYF. The CDR3, as DNA: TGTGCCAGCAGTGCAACAAGGACGGGTCTGGGGGAGCAGTACTTC.